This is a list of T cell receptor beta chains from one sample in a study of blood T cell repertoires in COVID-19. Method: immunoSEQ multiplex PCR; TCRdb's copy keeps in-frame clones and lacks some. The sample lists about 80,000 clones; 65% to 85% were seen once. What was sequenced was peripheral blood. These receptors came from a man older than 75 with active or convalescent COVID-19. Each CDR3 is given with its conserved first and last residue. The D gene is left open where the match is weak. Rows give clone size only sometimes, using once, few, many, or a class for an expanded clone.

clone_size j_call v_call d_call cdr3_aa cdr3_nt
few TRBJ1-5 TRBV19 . CASSIPGRGNQPQHF TGTGCCAGTAGTATTCCGGGAAGGGGGAATCAGCCCCAGCATTTT
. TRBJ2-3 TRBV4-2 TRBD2 CASSQTSASTDTQYF TGTGCCAGCAGCCAGACTAGCGCAAGCACAGATACGCAGTATTTT
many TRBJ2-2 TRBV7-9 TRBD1 CASTPRGGSGELFF TGTGCCAGCACCCCGAGAGGGGGCTCCGGGGAGCTGTTTTTT
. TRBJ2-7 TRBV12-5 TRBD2 CASGPGTSGEQYF TGTGCTAGTGGCCCCGGGACTAGCGGCGAGCAGTACTTC
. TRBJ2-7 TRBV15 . CATSRGGSAGSEQYF TGTGCCACCAGCAGAGGAGGATCGGCGGGTTCCGAGCAGTACTTC
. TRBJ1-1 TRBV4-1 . CASSQDRGNTEAFF TGCGCCAGCAGCCAAGATAGGGGTAACACTGAAGCTTTCTTT
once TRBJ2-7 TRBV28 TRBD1 CASRRTGVTGEQYF TGTGCCAGCAGGCGTACAGGGGTGACAGGCGAGCAGTACTTC
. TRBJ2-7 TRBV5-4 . CASSRDNYEQYF TGTGCCAGCAGCAGAGACAACTACGAGCAGTACTTC
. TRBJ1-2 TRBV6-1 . CASSEGAANYGYTF TGTGCCAGCAGTGAGGGGGCAGCTAACTATGGCTACACCTTC
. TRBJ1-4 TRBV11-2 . CASSLYLTATNEKLFF TGTGCCAGCAGCTTATACCTGACTGCAACTAATGAAAAACTGTTTTTT
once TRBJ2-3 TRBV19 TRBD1 CASKTGDLTDTQYF TGTGCCAGTAAAACAGGGGACCTCACAGATACGCAGTATTTT